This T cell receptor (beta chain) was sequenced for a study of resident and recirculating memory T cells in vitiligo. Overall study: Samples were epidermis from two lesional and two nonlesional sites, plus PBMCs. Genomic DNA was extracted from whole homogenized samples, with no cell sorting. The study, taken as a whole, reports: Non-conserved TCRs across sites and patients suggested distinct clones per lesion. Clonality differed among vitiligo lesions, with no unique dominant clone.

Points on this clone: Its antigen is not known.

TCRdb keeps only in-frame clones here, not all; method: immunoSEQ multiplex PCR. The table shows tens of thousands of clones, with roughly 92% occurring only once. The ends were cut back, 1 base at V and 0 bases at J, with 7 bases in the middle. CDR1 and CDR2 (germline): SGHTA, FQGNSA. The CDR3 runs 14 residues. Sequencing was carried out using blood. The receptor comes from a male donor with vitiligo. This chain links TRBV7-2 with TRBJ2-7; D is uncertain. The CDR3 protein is CASSLGPLSYEQYF. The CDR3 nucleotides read TGTGCCAGCAGCTTAGGGCCCCTCTCCTACGAGCAGTACTTC.